This TCR beta chain stems from a study of T cell responses to AZD1222 COVID-19 vaccine. General study findings and limits: Across the whole spike, CD4 TCRs peaked at regions 160-218 and 743-854. Breadth and depth of Spike-specific TCRs rose after two AZD1222 doses. Reportedly, nearly half the spike-specific TCRs target unmutated variant regions. Repertoire sampling was restricted to post-peak T cell response timepoints.

From germline, CDR1 is MDHEN and CDR2 SYDVKM. Trimming cost V 6 bases and J 6 bases; bases outside gene matches: 4. The CDR3 extends over 13 amino acids. This clone was seen more than once but under ten times. The target antigen is unknown. Clones were read by immunoSEQ multiplex PCR, and TCRdb kept only the in-frame ones, dropping some. The top ten clones hold approximately 1.2% of a sample with around 80,000 clones, about four fifths of them seen once. The rearrangement joins TRBV28 to TRBJ1-2; 10 bases are shared with TRBD1. The source is an adult who received the AZD1222 COVID-19 vaccine. The sample here was peripheral blood, taken 28 days after the second AZD1222 dose. DNA for the CDR3: TGTGCCAGCAGCCCGGACAGGGGGGATGGCTACACCTTC. Amino acids: CASSPDRGDGYTF.